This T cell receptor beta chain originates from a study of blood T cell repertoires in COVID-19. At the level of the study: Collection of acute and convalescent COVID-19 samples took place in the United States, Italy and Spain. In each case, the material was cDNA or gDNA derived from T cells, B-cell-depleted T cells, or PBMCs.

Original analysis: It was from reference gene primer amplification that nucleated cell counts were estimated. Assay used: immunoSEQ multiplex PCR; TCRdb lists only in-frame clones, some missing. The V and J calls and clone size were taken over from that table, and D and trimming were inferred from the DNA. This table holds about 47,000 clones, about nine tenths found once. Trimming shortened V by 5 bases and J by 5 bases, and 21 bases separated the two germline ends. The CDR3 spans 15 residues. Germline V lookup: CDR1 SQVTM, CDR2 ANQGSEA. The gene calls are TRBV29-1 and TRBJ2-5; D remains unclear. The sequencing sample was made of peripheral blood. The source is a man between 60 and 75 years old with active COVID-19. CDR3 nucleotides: TGCAGCGTTTCCCTGGGCACTTCTAAAAGGGAGACCCAGTACTTC. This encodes CSVSLGTSKRETQYF.